This TCR beta chain was sequenced in a study of blood T cell repertoires in COVID-19 (dated by TCRdb to 2018 to 2021). In terms of the full investigation: Samples from collaborators originated in the United States, Italy and Spain and spanned both the acute and convalescent phases of COVID-19. The prospective study material was composed of cDNA or gDNA derived from T cells, B-cell-depleted T cells, or PBMCs. The dataset comprised deeply sampled blood TCRbeta repertoires from subjects exposed to, actively infected with, or recovered from COVID-19. The repertoires were made available in a free public database intended to serve as a resource for research on the immune response to SARS-CoV-2. The samples were drawn from the first 160 participants of the ongoing ImmuneRACE study and from over a thousand subjects provided by 6 global collaborators. The sample metadata nearly always contained a de-identified subject ID, COVID-19 status, age in years and sex. Where available, HLA class I and class II types were obtained from metadata supplied by the sample provider rather than from assay-based typing.

Including cysteine and phenylalanine, the CDR3 has 15 amino acids. The sequence is cut down to CDR3 DNA, 45 bases in frame from base 1. As encoded in the germline V gene, CDR1 is MGHRA while CDR2 is YSYEKL. TCRbeta CDR3 regions were amplified from genomic DNA by means of the immunoSEQ Assay, a bias-controlled multiplex PCR. In the original analysis: The number of nucleated cells in each sample was estimated by amplification of reference gene primers within the assay. Sequence reads were collapsed and filtered to measure the absolute abundance of every unique TCRbeta CDR3 rearrangement. For each sample, productive Simpson clonality was calculated by taking the square root of Simpson's diversity index across productive rearrangements. The table comes from immuneACCESS by way of TCRdb, which keeps in-frame sequences with V and J called. Part of the clones is missing from these tables; in studies checked, under half for an unresolved V gene and the rest for unknown reasons. V and J calls and clone size are given by that table; D and trimming were obtained from the DNA. Across this sample there are about 160,000 clones, with around 93% seen only once. Roughly 4.8% of the sample goes to the ten largest clones.

On this clone: No cognate antigen has been identified for it. One end of the junction is discordant with germline, which a read error may explain.

Here is what the overall study found, with its caveats: The amount of clinical and demographic metadata varied by source and participant and was provided uncurated.

The collaborating institutions used their own protocols to collect whole blood in K2EDTA tubes. Collaborator samples were shipped for TCRbeta analysis as frozen whole blood, isolated PBMCs, or DNA extracted from either sample type. The sample consisted of peripheral blood. The clonotype was recovered from a woman aged 50 to 60 with acute or convalescent COVID-19. The V and J segments used are TRBV4-1 and TRBJ1-1; TRBD1 fits 7 bases in the junction. The CDR3 region reads CASTQRGLPVAEAFF. The DNA is TGCGCCAGCACCCAAAGGGGGCTCCCTGTGGCTGAAGCTTTCTTT.